This T cell receptor beta chain was profiled in a study of shared T cell receptors in the human thymus. CDR1 SGDLS and CDR2 YYNGEE come from the germline V gene. This CDR3 region has 14 residues. J was trimmed by 9 bases and V by 2 bases; bases with no gene match: 1. TCRdb's table, derived via immunoSEQ multiplex PCR, lists solely in-frame clones and lacks some. Altogether 550,000 to 800,000 clones are present, approximately 85% being singletons, with the ten largest covering around 0.0099%. The data also belong to a second study, concerning human thymus T cells. This second study notes: The sample donors, healthy Finnish infants, were having corrective surgery for congenital heart defects. Thymic material originated from resections removed in the course of corrective heart surgery. V and J genes seemed to be used with bias in thymic and blood repertoires. Related studies found that unrelated individuals share highly overlapping thymic repertoires.

The sequence was collected from a girl less than two years old with a congenital heart defect. The chain joins TRBV9 to TRBJ1-6, with TRBD1 identical over 11 bases. The sample was thymocytes. In DNA, the CDR3 is TGTGCCAGCAGCGTTGGGACAGGGGGTTCACCCCTCCACTTT. Amino acids: CASSVGTGGSPLHF. Filled out from reference TRBV9 and TRBJ1-6, the complete variable domain reads DSGVTQTPKHLITATGQRVTLRCSPRSGDLSVYWYQQSLDQGLQFLIQYYNGEERAKGNILERFSAQQFPDLHSELNLSSLELGDSALYFCASSVGTGGSPLHFGNGTRLTVT.